This TCR beta chain was sequenced during a study of T-cell reconstitution after alpha-beta-depleted transplantation in children. The CDR3 is 16 residues long. Deletions cut 1 base from V and 4 bases from J, with 15 bases between. Germline CDR1 reads KGHSH; CDR2 reads LQKENI. A TCRbeta library incorporating unique molecular identifiers was prepared. TCRdb redid the calling of the PCR reads with MiXCR, one entry per CDR3 protein. The repertoire holds about 230,000 distinct CDR3 sequences, with around 8.9% as singletons. This clonotype was found many times. The sample here was PBMCs from the stem cell graft donor, taken from the stem cell graft. The V call is TRBV18, the J call TRBJ2-3; D is possibly TRBD1 or TRBD2 (5 bases each). This TCR derives from a human donor who donated a stem cell graft to a child with SCID. The CDR3 DNA is TGTGCCAGCTCACCACTCTCGGGACCATTGGCAGATACGCAGTATTTT. Its protein is CASSPLSGPLADTQYF.